This entry features one TCR beta chain sequence. Its matching antigen is unknown. The same CDR3 is also encoded by other DNA sequences in this sample. This sample was included in a study of cytomegalovirus exposure and HLA in healthy donors. Study conclusions and caveats: Reports described diagnosis of cytomegalovirus status by the classifier as highly specific and sensitive.

In the PCR, 60 Vbeta and 13 Jbeta primers were used. How the authors handled the data: An analysis performed later counted about 80 million unique TCR beta chains (around 10 million of them shared). The table came from immunoSEQ multiplex PCR; TCRdb's copy has only in-frame clones and leaves some out. The V and J calls and clone size come from that table; D and trimming were worked out from the DNA. Of just over 200,000 clones in the sample, roughly three quarters were seen once. CDR1 and CDR2 from the germline V gene are GTSNPN and SVGIG (reference sequence). CDR3 length equals 12 residues. Trimming shortened V by 0 bases and J by 5 bases, and 7 bases separated the two germline ends. Nominally healthy donors were sampled, though unrecorded immune exposures were likely.

The sequenced material came from PBMCs. This clonotype was obtained from a man aged 45-65 years in good health and CMV-seronegative. This rearrangement joins TRBV30 to TRBJ2-5, with TRBD2 as a possible D gene (5 bases). CDR3 in amino acids: CAWSVRGETQYF. The CDR3 DNA follows: TGTGCCTGGAGTGTACGCGGGGAGACCCAGTACTTC.